The rows below give T cell receptor beta chains drawn from one sample of a study of blood T cell repertoires in COVID-19. Method: immunoSEQ multiplex PCR; TCRdb's copy keeps in-frame clones and lacks some. Among tens of thousands of clones, roughly 88% were seen once, and the ten largest hold approximately 3%. The sequencing input was peripheral blood. The receptors originated from a man aged 50 to 59 with active COVID-19. CDR3s include the opening cysteine and the closing phenylalanine or tryptophan. Each record gives: clone size, D gene, J gene, V gene, CDR3 DNA, CDR3 protein. A D gene is named only where the DNA matches it firmly. Only part of the rows carry a size: once, few, many, or a class if the clone is expanded.

clone_size: -; d_call: TRBD1; j_call: TRBJ1-2; v_call: TRBV19; cdr3_nt: TGTGCCAGTAGTTGGGACAGCGCCGCTAACTATGGCTACACCTTC; cdr3_aa: CASSWDSAANYGYTF
clone_size: once; d_call: -; j_call: TRBJ2-3; v_call: TRBV4-1; cdr3_nt: TGCGCCAGCAGCCAAGAGTTAGCGGCCCGGGTTACGCAGTATTTT; cdr3_aa: CASSQELAARVTQYF
clone_size: -; d_call: -; j_call: TRBJ2-7; v_call: TRBV7-6; cdr3_nt: TGTGCCAGCAGCTTGGGCGCGGCGGGGAGCTCGTACGAGCAGTACTTC; cdr3_aa: CASSLGAAGSSYEQYF
clone_size: -; d_call: -; j_call: TRBJ2-7; v_call: TRBV19; cdr3_nt: TGTGCCAGTAGTATCCAGGGTCCCTACGAGCAGTACTTC; cdr3_aa: CASSIQGPYEQYF
clone_size: -; d_call: TRBD1; j_call: TRBJ1-3; v_call: TRBV6-2/TRBV6-3; cdr3_nt: TGTGCCAGCAGTTCCGGGACAGGGTTTGGAAACACCATATATTTT; cdr3_aa: CASSSGTGFGNTIYF
clone_size: -; d_call: -; j_call: TRBJ2-2; v_call: TRBV24-1; cdr3_nt: TGTGCCACCAGGGGGGCCACCGGGGAGCTGTTTTTT; cdr3_aa: CATRGATGELFF
clone_size: -; d_call: -; j_call: TRBJ2-1; v_call: TRBV19; cdr3_nt: TGTGCCAGTAGTGCAGCGGTTGAGCAGTTCTTC; cdr3_aa: CASSAAVEQFF
clone_size: once; d_call: -; j_call: TRBJ2-1; v_call: TRBV10-3; cdr3_nt: TGTGCCATCAGTCTCGGGAGTGAGCAGTTCTTC; cdr3_aa: CAISLGSEQFF
clone_size: -; d_call: -; j_call: TRBJ1-4; v_call: TRBV15; cdr3_nt: TGTGCCACCAGCAGAGGGTCAGGGCGGGAAAAACTGTTTTTT; cdr3_aa: CATSRGSGREKLFF
clone_size: -; d_call: -; j_call: TRBJ2-3; v_call: TRBV30; cdr3_nt: TGTGCCTGGAGTCTCCCCGGAGCTCAAGATACGCAGTATTTT; cdr3_aa: CAWSLPGAQDTQYF
clone_size: -; d_call: -; j_call: TRBJ1-5; v_call: TRBV19; cdr3_nt: TGTGCCAGTAGCAAAACGACAGGTCCCAATCAGCCCCAGCATTTT; cdr3_aa: CASSKTTGPNQPQHF
clone_size: -; d_call: -; j_call: TRBJ2-3; v_call: TRBV19; cdr3_nt: TGTGCCAGTAGGGGGACTGACACAGATACGCAGTATTTT; cdr3_aa: CASRGTDTDTQYF
clone_size: once; d_call: TRBD1; j_call: TRBJ2-4; v_call: TRBV7-9; cdr3_nt: TGTGCCAGCAGCTCACGAGGACAGGGCAAGTACTTC; cdr3_aa: CASSSRGQGKYF
clone_size: -; d_call: -; j_call: TRBJ1-4; v_call: TRBV6-2/TRBV6-3; cdr3_nt: TGTGCCAGCAGTTACTGGGGCGGCGCGAACGAAAAACTGTTTTTT; cdr3_aa: CASSYWGGANEKLFF
clone_size: -; d_call: TRBD1; j_call: TRBJ1-1; v_call: TRBV6-6; cdr3_nt: TGTGCCAGCCTGGCAGGGGGCACTGAAGCTTTCTTT; cdr3_aa: CASLAGGTEAFF
clone_size: -; d_call: TRBD1; j_call: TRBJ2-7; v_call: TRBV7-6; cdr3_nt: TGTGCCAGCAGCGTCGGGACAGGGGGGGGCGAGCAGTACTTC; cdr3_aa: CASSVGTGGGEQYF
clone_size: -; d_call: TRBD1; j_call: TRBJ1-4; v_call: TRBV5-1; cdr3_nt: TGCGCCAGCAGCTTGGGGGACAGGGTTGGTGAAAAACTGTTTTTT; cdr3_aa: CASSLGDRVGEKLFF
clone_size: -; d_call: TRBD1; j_call: TRBJ1-1; v_call: TRBV4-2; cdr3_nt: TGTGCCAGCAGCCAGGGGACAGAGAACACTGAAGCTTTCTTT; cdr3_aa: CASSQGTENTEAFF
clone_size: -; d_call: TRBD1; j_call: TRBJ1-3; v_call: TRBV7-2; cdr3_nt: TGTGCCAGCAGCACCAGGGGGACCGTCTCTGGAAACACCATATATTTT; cdr3_aa: CASSTRGTVSGNTIYF
clone_size: -; d_call: TRBD1; j_call: TRBJ2-7; v_call: TRBV9; cdr3_nt: TGTGCCAGCAGCCTCGGACCGGGACAGGGTTTCAACGAGCAGTACTTC; cdr3_aa: CASSLGPGQGFNEQYF
clone_size: -; d_call: -; j_call: TRBJ2-7; v_call: TRBV14; cdr3_nt: TGTGCCAGCAGCCTGACAGGCTACGAGCAGTACTTC; cdr3_aa: CASSLTGYEQYF
clone_size: once; d_call: TRBD1; j_call: TRBJ2-1; v_call: TRBV9; cdr3_nt: TGTGCCAGCAGCCCAAGACAGGGGAGGTGGAGTGAGCAGTTCTTC; cdr3_aa: CASSPRQGRWSEQFF
clone_size: -; d_call: -; j_call: TRBJ1-2; v_call: TRBV10-3; cdr3_nt: TGTGCCATCAGTGGGACCGCGAAAGGGGGCTATGGCTACACCTTC; cdr3_aa: CAISGTAKGGYGYTF
clone_size: -; d_call: -; j_call: TRBJ2-1; v_call: TRBV6-5; cdr3_nt: TGTGCCAGCACCTCGGTGAGGAGCTCCTACAATGAGCAGTTCTTC; cdr3_aa: CASTSVRSSYNEQFF
clone_size: -; d_call: TRBD1; j_call: TRBJ1-6; v_call: TRBV27; cdr3_nt: TGTGCCAGCAGTTTTGGCAGGGGGCCGAATTCACCCCTCCACTTT; cdr3_aa: CASSFGRGPNSPLHF
clone_size: -; d_call: TRBD1; j_call: TRBJ1-2; v_call: TRBV3-1/TRBV3-2; cdr3_nt: TGTGCCAGCGGAAGGTGGGACAGGGAAAACTATGGCTACACCTTC; cdr3_aa: CASGRWDRENYGYTF
clone_size: -; d_call: TRBD1; j_call: TRBJ2-7; v_call: TRBV15; cdr3_nt: TGTGCCACCAGCAGTGGAGAGACAGGGGGCGTCGAGCAGTACTTC; cdr3_aa: CATSSGETGGVEQYF